This T cell receptor beta chain was obtained from a study of blood T cell repertoires in COVID-19. Study details: COVID-19 samples collected from the United States, Italy and Spain covered acute and convalescent phases. PBMCs, B-cell-depleted T cells, or T cells provided the cDNA or gDNA that made up the material.

Germline CDR1 is GTSNPN and CDR2 is SVGIG (reference sequence). The CDR3 has 13 residues. V shed 3 bases and J 4 bases; nucleotides not matched to a gene: 5. This clone was observed a handful of times. Assay used: immunoSEQ multiplex PCR; TCRdb lists only in-frame clones, some missing. The sample shows fewer than 20,000 clones, about 80% of them seen only once. Sequenced sample: peripheral blood. The rearrangement joins TRBV30 to TRBJ1-2, with 7 positions matching TRBD1. This TCR came from a man between 70 and 80 years old with active or convalescent COVID-19. In nucleotides, the CDR3 is TGTGCCTGGAGACGTGACAGGGTCTATGGCTACACCTTC. This sequence encodes CAWRRDRVYGYTF. Full variable domain (remainder filled in from reference TRBV30 and TRBJ1-2): SQTIHQWPATLVQPVGSPLSLECTVEGTSNPNLYWYRQAAGRGLQLLFYSVGIGQISSEVPQNLSASRPQDRQFILSSKKLLLSDSGFYLCAWRRDRVYGYTFGSGTRLTVV.